This T cell receptor beta chain was captured by sequencing in a study of shared clonotypes between healthy human individuals. General study results and limits: Between a handful of donors, naive CD4 clonotypes were shared at a level of about 5.3%. Non-shared clonotypes showed lower generation probabilities than clonotypes common to all four donors.

CDR3 size: 15 residues. Germline CDR1 SGHVS, CDR2 FQNEAQ. Trimming left V 5 bases short and J 3 bases short, with 14 bases between. Comment on this clone: Its antigen is currently unknown.

This was a deep-level run. Repertoires were generated with immunoSEQ multiplex PCR, while TCRdb's copy carries only in-frame clones and drops some. This sample has 2.3 million or so clones; 93% occur once, and the top ten carry about 0.41%. Sequenced sample: naive CD4+ T cells from PBMCs. Subset specified: CD45RA+ positively selected. This TCR was recovered from a man younger than 30 in good health. Some clones in this sample may be carry-over from other donors' samples. V and J are TRBV7-8 and TRBJ1-3; possibly TRBD1 for D (5 bases). CDR3 sequence reads: CASSLLGGIGNTIYF. In DNA, the CDR3 is TGTGCCAGCAGCCTCCTGGGGGGGATTGGAAACACCATATATTTT. Combining the CDR3 with reference TRBV7-8 and TRBJ1-3 gives the whole variable domain GAGVSQSPRYKVAKRGQDVALRCDPISGHVSLFWYQQALGQGPEFLTYFQNEAQLDKSGLPSDRFFAERPEGSVSTLKIQRTQQEDSAVYLCASSLLGGIGNTIYFGEGSWLTVV.